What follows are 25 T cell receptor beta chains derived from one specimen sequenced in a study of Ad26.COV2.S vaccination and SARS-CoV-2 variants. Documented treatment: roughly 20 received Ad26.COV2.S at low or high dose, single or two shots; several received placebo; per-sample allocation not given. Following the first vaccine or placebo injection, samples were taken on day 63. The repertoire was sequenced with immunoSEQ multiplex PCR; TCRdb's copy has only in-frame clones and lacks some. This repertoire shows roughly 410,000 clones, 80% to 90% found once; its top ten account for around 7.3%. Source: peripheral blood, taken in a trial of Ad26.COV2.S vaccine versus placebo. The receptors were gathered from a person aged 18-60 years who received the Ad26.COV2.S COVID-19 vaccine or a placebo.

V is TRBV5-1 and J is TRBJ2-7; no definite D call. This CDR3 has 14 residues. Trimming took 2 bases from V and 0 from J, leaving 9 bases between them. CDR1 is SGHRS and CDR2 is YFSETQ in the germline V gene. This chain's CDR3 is CASSLATPSYEQYF. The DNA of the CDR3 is TGCGCCAGCAGCTTAGCGACCCCCTCCTACGAGCAGTACTTC.

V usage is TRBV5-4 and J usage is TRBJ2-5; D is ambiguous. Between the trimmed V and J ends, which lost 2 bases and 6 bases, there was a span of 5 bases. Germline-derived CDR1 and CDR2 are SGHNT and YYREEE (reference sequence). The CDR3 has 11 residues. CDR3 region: CASSFMKTQYF. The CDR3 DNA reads TGTGCCAGCAGCTTTATGAAGACCCAGTACTTC.

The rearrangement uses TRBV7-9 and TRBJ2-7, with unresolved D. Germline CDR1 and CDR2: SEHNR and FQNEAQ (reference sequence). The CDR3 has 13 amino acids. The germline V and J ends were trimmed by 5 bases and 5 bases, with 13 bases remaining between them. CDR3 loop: CASSEVADHEQYF. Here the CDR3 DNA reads TGTGCCAGCAGCGAGGTGGCAGACCACGAGCAGTACTTC.

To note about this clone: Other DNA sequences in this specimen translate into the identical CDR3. CDR3 bases: TGTGCCAGCAGCTTAACGGGAGGCTCTGGGGCCAACGTCCTGACTTTC. Protein sequence: CASSLTGGSGANVLTF. This sequence joins TRBV7-3 and TRBJ2-6, with a weak D call TRBD2 (6 bases). Germline V lookup: CDR1 SGHTA, CDR2 FQGTGA. V was pared by 0 bases and J by 0 bases, with 6 bases between. This CDR3 comprises 16 residues.

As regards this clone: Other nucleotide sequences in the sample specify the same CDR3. CDR3 sequence reads: CASTPAPIYFYGYTF. The CDR3 region has the DNA TGTGCCAGCACCCCCGCCCCGATATACTTTTATGGCTACACCTTC. This chain joins TRBV28 and TRBJ1-2; unclear D gene. The CDR3 covers 15 residues. Trimming left V 7 bases short and J 5 bases short, with 20 bases between. Germline values: CDR1 MDHEN, CDR2 SYDVKM.

Here the CDR3 reads CASSKGGFYGYTF. The CDR3 region has the DNA TGTGCCAGTAGCAAAGGGGGCTTCTATGGCTACACCTTC. The chain employs TRBV19 and TRBJ1-2; 7 bases line up with TRBD1. The CDR3 runs 13 residues. Germline assignment: CDR1 LNHDA and CDR2 SQIVND (reference sequence). J was trimmed by 4 bases and V by 6 bases; bases with no gene match: 5.

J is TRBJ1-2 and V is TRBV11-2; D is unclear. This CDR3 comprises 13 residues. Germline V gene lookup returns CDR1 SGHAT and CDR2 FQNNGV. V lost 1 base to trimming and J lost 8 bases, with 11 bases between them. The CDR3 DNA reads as TGTGCCAGCAGCTTAGGCCCTTTGGACGGCTACACCTTC. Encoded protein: CASSLGPLDGYTF. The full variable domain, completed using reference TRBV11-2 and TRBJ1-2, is EAGVAQSPRYKIIEKRQSVAFWCNPISGHATLYWYQQILGQGPKLLIQFQNNGVVDDSQLPKDRFSAERLKGVDSTLKIQPAKLEDSAVYLCASSLGPLDGYTFGSGTRLTVV.

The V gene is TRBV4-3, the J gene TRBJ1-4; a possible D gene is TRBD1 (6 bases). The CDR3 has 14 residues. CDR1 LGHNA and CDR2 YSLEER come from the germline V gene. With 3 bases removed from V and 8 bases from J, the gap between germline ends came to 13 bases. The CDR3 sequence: CASSHYRVREKLFF. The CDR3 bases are TGCGCCAGCAGCCATTACAGGGTACGGGAAAAACTGTTTTTT.

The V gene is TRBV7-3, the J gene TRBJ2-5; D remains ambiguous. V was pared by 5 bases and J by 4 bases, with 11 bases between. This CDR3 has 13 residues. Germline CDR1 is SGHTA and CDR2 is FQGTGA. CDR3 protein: CASSPRPLETQYF. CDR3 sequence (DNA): TGTGCCAGCAGCCCCCGCCCCCTAGAGACCCAGTACTTC.

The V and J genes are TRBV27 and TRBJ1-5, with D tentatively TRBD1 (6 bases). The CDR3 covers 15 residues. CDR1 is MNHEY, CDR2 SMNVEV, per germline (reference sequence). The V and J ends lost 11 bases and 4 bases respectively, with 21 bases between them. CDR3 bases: TGTGCCTCAGGGCCCGGACGGAGGGGGAATCAGCCCCAGCATTTT. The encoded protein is CASGPGRRGNQPQHF.

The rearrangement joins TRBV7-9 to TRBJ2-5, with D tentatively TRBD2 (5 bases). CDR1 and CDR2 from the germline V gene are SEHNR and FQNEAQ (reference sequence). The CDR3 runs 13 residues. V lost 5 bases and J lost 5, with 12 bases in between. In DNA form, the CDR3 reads TGTGCCAGCAGCCTAATTTCGGGGGAGACCCAGTACTTC. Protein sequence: CASSLISGETQYF. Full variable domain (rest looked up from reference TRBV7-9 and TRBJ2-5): DTGVSQNPRHKITKRGQNVTFRCDPISEHNRLYWYRQTLGQGPEFLTYFQNEAQLEKSRLLSDRFSAERPKGSFSTLEIQRTEQGDSAMYLCASSLISGETQYFGPGTRLLVL.

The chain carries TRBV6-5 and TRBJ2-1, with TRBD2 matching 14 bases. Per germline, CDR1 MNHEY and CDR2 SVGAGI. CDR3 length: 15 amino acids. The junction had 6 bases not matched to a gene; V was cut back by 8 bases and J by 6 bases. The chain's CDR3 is CASGQTSGGANEQFF. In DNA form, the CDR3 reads TGTGCCAGCGGGCAGACTAGCGGGGGGGCCAATGAGCAGTTCTTC.

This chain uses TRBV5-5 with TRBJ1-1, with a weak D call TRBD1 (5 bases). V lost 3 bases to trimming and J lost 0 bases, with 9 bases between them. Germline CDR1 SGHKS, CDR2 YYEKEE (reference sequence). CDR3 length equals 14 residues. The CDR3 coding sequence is TGTGCCAGCAGCTGGGGCTCCATGAACACTGAAGCTTTCTTT. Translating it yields CASSWGSMNTEAFF.

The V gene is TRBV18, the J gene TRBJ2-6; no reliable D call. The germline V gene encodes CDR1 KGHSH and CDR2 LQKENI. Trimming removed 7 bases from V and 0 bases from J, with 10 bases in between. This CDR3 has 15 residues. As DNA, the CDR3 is TGTGCCAGCTTCACCACTCACTCTGGGGCCAACGTCCTGACTTTC. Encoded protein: CASFTTHSGANVLTF.

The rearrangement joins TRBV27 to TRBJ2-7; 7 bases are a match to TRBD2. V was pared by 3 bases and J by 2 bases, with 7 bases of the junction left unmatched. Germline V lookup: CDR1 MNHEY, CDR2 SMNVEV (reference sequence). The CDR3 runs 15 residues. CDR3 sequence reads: CASSFSAGRTYEQYF. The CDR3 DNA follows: TGTGCCAGCAGTTTCTCAGCGGGGCGGACCTACGAGCAGTACTTC.

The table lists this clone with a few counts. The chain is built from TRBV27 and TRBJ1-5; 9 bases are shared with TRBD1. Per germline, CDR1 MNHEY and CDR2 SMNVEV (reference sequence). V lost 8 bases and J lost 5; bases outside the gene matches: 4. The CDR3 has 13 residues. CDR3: CASWGQGDQPQHF. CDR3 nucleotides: TGTGCCAGCTGGGGACAGGGCGATCAGCCCCAGCATTTT.

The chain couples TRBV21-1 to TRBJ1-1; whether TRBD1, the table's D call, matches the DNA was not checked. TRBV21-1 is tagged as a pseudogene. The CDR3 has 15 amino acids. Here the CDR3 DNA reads TGTGCCAGCAGACTCCCCCCAGGGGTGGACACTGAAGCTTTCTTT. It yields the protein CASRLPPGVDTEAFF.

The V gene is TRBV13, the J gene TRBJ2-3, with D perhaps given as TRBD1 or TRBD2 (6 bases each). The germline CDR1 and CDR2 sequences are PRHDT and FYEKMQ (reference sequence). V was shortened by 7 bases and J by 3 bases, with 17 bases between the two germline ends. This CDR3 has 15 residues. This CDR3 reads CASKNEGGVTDTQYF. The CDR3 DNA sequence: TGTGCCAGCAAAAACGAGGGGGGAGTGACAGATACGCAGTATTTT.

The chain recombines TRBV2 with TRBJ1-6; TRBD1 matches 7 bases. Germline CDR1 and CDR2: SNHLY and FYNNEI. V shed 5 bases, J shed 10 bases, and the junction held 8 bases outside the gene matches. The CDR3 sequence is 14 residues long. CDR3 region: CASSRTGLNSPLHF. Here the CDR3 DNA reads TGTGCCAGCAGTAGGACAGGACTCAACTCACCCCTCCACTTT.

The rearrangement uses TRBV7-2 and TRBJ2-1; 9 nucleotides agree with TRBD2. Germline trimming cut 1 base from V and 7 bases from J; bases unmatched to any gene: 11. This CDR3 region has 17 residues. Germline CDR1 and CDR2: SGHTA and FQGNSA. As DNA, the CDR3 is TGTGCCAGCAGCTTAGGGGGTAGCGGGAGAATACTTAATGAGCAGTTCTTC. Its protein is CASSLGGSGRILNEQFF.

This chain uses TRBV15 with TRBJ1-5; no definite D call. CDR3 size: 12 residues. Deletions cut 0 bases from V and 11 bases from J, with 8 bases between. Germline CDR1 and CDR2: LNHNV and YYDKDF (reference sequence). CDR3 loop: CATSRDQQSQHF. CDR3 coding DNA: TGTGCCACCAGCAGAGATCAGCAGTCCCAGCATTTT.

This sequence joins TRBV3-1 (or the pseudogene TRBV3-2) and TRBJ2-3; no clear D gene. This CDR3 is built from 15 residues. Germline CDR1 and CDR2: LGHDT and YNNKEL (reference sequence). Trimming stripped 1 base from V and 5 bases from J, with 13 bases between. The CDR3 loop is CASSQGSGPQDTQYF. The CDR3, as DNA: TGTGCCAGCAGCCAAGGATCAGGACCCCAAGATACGCAGTATTTT.

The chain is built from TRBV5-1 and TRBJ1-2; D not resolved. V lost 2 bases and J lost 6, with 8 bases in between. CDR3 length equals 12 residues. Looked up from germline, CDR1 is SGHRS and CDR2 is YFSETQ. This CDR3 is CASSFRADGYTF. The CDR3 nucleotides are TGCGCCAGCAGCTTTCGCGCCGATGGCTACACCTTC.

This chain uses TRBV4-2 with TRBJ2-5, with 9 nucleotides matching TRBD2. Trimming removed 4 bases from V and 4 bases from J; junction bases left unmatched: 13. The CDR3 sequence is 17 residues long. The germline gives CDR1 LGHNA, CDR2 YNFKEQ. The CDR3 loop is CASSPTSGRRMGETQYF. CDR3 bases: TGTGCCAGCAGCCCGACTAGCGGACGGAGAATGGGAGAGACCCAGTACTTC.

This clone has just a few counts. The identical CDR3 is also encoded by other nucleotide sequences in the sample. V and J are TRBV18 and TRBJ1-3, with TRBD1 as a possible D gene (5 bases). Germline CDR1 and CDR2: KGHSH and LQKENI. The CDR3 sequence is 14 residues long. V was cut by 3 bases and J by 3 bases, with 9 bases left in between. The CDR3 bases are TGTGCCAGCTCACCGCAGGGCAGTGGAAACACCATATATTTT. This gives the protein CASSPQGSGNTIYF.